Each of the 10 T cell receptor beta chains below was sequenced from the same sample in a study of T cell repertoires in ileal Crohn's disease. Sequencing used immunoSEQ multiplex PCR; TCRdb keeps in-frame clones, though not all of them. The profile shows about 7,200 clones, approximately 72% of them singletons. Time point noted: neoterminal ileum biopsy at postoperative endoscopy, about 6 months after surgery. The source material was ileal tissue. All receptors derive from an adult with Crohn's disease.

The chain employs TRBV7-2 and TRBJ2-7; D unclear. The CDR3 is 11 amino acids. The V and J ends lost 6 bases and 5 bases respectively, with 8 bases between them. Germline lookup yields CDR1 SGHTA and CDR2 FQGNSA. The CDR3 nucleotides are TGTGCCAGCAGACAAGAACACGAGCAGTACTTC. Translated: CASRQEHEQYF.

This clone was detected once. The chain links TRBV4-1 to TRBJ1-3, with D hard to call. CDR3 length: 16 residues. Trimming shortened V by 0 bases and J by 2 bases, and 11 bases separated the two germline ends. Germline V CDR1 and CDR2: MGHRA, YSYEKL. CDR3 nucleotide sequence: TGCGCCAGCAGCCAAGAGGGCAGCCCCCCTGGAAACACCATATATTTT. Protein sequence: CASSQEGSPPGNTIYF.

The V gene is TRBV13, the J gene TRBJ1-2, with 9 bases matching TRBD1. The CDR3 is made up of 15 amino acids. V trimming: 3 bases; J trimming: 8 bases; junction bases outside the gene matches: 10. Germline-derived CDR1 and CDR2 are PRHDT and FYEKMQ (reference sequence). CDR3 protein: CASSFSGTGSWGYTF. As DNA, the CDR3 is TGTGCCAGCAGCTTTTCCGGGACAGGGTCGTGGGGCTACACCTTC. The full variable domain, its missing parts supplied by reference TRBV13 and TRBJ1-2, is AAGVIQSPRHLIKEKRETATLKCYPIPRHDTVYWYQQGPGQDPQFLISFYEKMQSDKGSIPDRFSAQQFSDYHSELNMSSLELGDSALYFCASSFSGTGSWGYTFGSGTRLTVV.

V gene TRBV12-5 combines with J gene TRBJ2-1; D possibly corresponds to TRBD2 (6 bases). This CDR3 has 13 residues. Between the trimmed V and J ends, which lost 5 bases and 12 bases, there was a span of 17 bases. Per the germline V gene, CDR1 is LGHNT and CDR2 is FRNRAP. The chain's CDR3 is CASGEPTGGRQFF. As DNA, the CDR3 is TGTGCTAGTGGTGAACCCACCGGGGGTCGGCAGTTCTTC.

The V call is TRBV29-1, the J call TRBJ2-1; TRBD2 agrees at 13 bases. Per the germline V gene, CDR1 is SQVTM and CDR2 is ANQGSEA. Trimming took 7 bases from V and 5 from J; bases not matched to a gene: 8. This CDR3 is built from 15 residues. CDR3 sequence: CSATGTSGINNEQFF. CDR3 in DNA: TGCAGCGCTACCGGGACTAGCGGGATAAACAATGAGCAGTTCTTC.

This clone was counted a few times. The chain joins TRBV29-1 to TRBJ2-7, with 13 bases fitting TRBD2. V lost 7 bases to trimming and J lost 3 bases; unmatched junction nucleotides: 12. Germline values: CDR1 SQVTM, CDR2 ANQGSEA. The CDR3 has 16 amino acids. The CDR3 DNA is TGCAGCGCCCGCTCCGGGACTAGCGGGACGTACTACGAGCAGTACTTC. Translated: CSARSGTSGTYYEQYF.

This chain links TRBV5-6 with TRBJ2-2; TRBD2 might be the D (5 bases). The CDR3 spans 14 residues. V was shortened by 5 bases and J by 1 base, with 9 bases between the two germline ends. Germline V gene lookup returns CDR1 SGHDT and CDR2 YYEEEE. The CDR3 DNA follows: TGTGCCAGCAGGAACCGGGGGAACACCGGGGAGCTGTTTTTT. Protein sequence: CASRNRGNTGELFF. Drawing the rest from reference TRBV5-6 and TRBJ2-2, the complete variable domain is DAGVTQSPTHLIKTRGQQVTLRCSPKSGHDTVSWYQQALGQGPQFIFQYYEEEERQRGNFPDRFSGHQFPNYSSELNVNALLLGDSALYLCASRNRGNTGELFFGEGSRLTVL.

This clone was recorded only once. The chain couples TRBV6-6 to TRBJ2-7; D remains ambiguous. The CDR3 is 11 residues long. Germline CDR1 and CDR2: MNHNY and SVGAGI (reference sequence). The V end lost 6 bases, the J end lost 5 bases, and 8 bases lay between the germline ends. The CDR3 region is CASSRWNEQYF. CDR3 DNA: TGTGCCAGCAGCAGGTGGAACGAGCAGTACTTC.

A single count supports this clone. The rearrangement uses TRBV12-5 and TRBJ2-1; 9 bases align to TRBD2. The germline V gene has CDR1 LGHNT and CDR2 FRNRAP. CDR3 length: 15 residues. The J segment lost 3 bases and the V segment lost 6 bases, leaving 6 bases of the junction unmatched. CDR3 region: CASGTSGGNYNEQFF. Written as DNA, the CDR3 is TGTGCTAGTGGGACGAGCGGGGGGAACTACAATGAGCAGTTCTTC.

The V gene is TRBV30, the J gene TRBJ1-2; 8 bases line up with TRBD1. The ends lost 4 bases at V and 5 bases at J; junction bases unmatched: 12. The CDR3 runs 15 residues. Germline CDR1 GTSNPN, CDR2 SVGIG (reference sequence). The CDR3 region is CAWTLRQGALYGYTF. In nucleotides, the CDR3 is TGTGCCTGGACGCTCCGGCAGGGGGCCTTATATGGCTACACCTTC.